What follows is one TCR beta chain and its context. Its antigen is unknown. These data originate in a study of CD8 T cells in Susac syndrome. Findings and caveats of the study: The number of individuals included in the study's TCR sequencing and HLA analysis was acknowledged as relatively small.

The sequenced target, TCR beta, came from blood CD8+ and CD4+ T cells. The study used treatment-naive patients who had stable or active relapsing-remitting disease as multiple sclerosis controls. The authors reverse transcribed about 0.45 to 1 ug RNA with random hexamers. Across 54 Vbeta and 13 Jbeta, TCR beta CDR3 was amplified with immunoSEQ multiplex PCR. From the immunoSEQ multiplex PCR reads, TCRdb called clonotypes with MiXCR, one entry per CDR3 protein. The sample has about 200,000 distinct CDR3 sequences, 80% to 95% seen once. The sequencing sample was made of CD8+ T cells from PBMCs. The sequence was obtained from a human donor with multiple sclerosis.

CDR3 amino acids: CASSYGITYGYTF. CDR3 bases: TGTGCCAGCAGTTACGGGATTACCTATGGCTACACCTTC. The chain is built from TRBV6-5 and TRBJ1-2; D unresolved. Germline CDR1 is MNHEY and CDR2 is SVGAGI. Trimming removed 2 bases at V and 4 bases at J, with 8 bases between. The CDR3 extends over 13 amino acids.